The 27 T cell receptor beta chains below all came from one sample that was sequenced in a study of shared clonotypes between healthy human individuals. Naive CD8 isolation took CD45RO-negative cells positively selected for CCR7 and excluded terminally differentiated effector memory CD45RA+ cells. The method was immunoSEQ multiplex PCR; TCRdb's version includes in-frame clones alone and lacks a portion of them. The data show about 2.1 million clones, with around 93% seen just once and around 1.8% held by the top ten. The specimen was naive CD8+ T cells from PBMCs. The source is a man aged 18-30 years in good health. Some clones in this sample may be carry-over from other donors' samples.

This clone was recorded once. The rearrangement joins TRBV27 to TRBJ2-5, with no clear D. Gene TRBJ2-7 matches the end of the DNA better, so the J call may be wrong. This CDR3 spans 13 amino acids. Germline loops: CDR1 MNHEY, CDR2 SMNVEV (reference sequence). This chain's CDR3 is CASSLSPLGEQYF. CDR3 nucleotide sequence: TGTGCCAGCAGTTTATCCCCTCTTGGCGAGCAGTACTTC.

The rearrangement joins TRBV28 to TRBJ2-5; either TRBD1 or TRBD2 may fit D (5 bases each). The V gene lost 4 bases and the J gene lost 5 bases, with 20 bases spanning the gap. The CDR3 length is 16 residues. The germline CDR1 and CDR2 sequences are MDHEN and SYDVKM. CDR3 sequence: CASSSPIEGIRETQYF. The CDR3 nucleotides read TGTGCCAGCAGTTCCCCTATTGAGGGGATCCGGGAGACCCAGTACTTC.

V gene TRBV10-2 combines with J gene TRBJ2-3, with TRBD2 matching over 10 bases. Per the germline V gene, CDR1 is WSHSY and CDR2 is SAAADI. V lost 4 bases and J lost 6; bases outside the gene matches: 13. The CDR3 totals 17 residues. CDR3 nucleotides: TGCGCCAGCAGTGGCCTAATAGCGGGAGGTCCCTGGGATACGCAGTATTTT. Its translation is CASSGLIAGGPWDTQYF.

V usage is TRBV27 and J usage is TRBJ2-7; 9 nucleotides match TRBD1. Germline trimming cut 10 bases from V and 3 bases from J; bases unmatched to any gene: 13. The V gene's germline CDR1 is MNHEY and CDR2 SMNVEV (reference sequence). The CDR3 covers 15 residues. CDR3 sequence: CATKQGQGPLYEQYF. CDR3 nucleotide sequence: TGTGCCACCAAACAGGGACAGGGCCCTCTCTACGAGCAGTACTTC.

The genes are TRBV6-5 and TRBJ1-2; the D gene is possibly TRBD1 (5 bases). CDR3 length equals 15 residues. CDR1 MNHEY and CDR2 SVGAGI come from the germline V gene. Trimming shortened V by 0 bases and J by 2 bases, and 10 bases separated the two germline ends. The CDR3 coding sequence is TGTGCCAGCAGTTACTCGTCAGGGCAGAACTATGGCTACACCTTC. This codes for CASSYSSGQNYGYTF.

The chain employs TRBV19 and TRBJ2-7; D uncertain. CDR1 and CDR2 from the germline V gene are LNHDA and SQIVND (reference sequence). Between the trimmed V and J ends, which lost 3 bases and 0 bases, there was a span of 12 bases. The length of the CDR3 is 15 residues. CDR3 region: CASSMRPKSSYEQYF. The CDR3 DNA reads as TGTGCCAGTAGTATGAGGCCTAAGAGCTCCTACGAGCAGTACTTC.

This chain joins TRBV12-2 and TRBJ2-7; the table assigns TRBD2, which was not confirmed against the DNA. TRBV12-2 is classified as a pseudogene. CDR3 length: 16 residues. The CDR3 spells CASRLGPAGKSYEQYF. The CDR3 DNA is TGTGCAAGTCGCTTAGGCCCGGCGGGAAAGTCCTACGAGCAGTACTTC.

Points on this clone: Additional DNA sequences in this sample encode the identical CDR3. This chain links TRBV27 with TRBJ2-1, with no clear D. CDR3 size: 13 residues. Trimming took off 2 bases at V and 4 bases at J, with 6 bases between the two ends. Germline V gene sequence: CDR1 MNHEY, CDR2 SMNVEV (reference sequence). CDR3: CASSLGRYNEQFF. The CDR3 nucleotides are TGTGCCAGCAGTTTAGGTAGATACAATGAGCAGTTCTTC.

This chain links TRBV9 with TRBJ2-5, with TRBD2 matching over 10 bases. The germline CDR1 and CDR2 sequences are SGDLS and YYNGEE. The ends lost 0 bases at V and 5 bases at J; junction bases unmatched: 16. CDR3 size: 19 residues. CDR3 DNA sequence: TGTGCCAGCAGCGTAGCGAAGATGGGAGCGGGAGGGCCGGGGGAGACCCAGTACTTC. Amino acids: CASSVAKMGAGGPGETQYF.

As for this clone: The same CDR3 can be traced to other DNA sequences in this sample. CDR3 region: CSVGTSGIYEQYF. The CDR3 DNA reads TGCAGCGTCGGGACTAGCGGGATCTACGAGCAGTACTTC. The V call is TRBV29-1, the J call TRBJ2-7; 13 positions agree with TRBD2. After removal of 6 bases from V and 3 bases from J, the junction contained 2 bases not matched to a gene. Germline-derived CDR1 and CDR2 are SQVTM and ANQGSEA. The CDR3 covers 13 residues.

This rearrangement joins TRBV27 to TRBJ2-6, with D possibly being TRBD1 (6 bases). This CDR3 spans 16 amino acids. Germline V gene data show CDR1 as MNHEY and CDR2 as SMNVEV (reference sequence). Trimming took off 4 bases at V and 0 bases at J, with 10 bases between the two ends. The CDR3 DNA follows: TGTGCCAGCAGTTCACGACAGGTCTCTGGGGCCAACGTCCTGACTTTC. This gives the protein CASSSRQVSGANVLTF.

This rearrangement joins TRBV27 to TRBJ1-2, with 8 bases lining up with TRBD1. The ends lost 5 bases at V and 4 bases at J; junction bases unmatched: 9. CDR1 is MNHEY and CDR2 is SMNVEV in the germline V gene (reference sequence). The CDR3 is made up of 15 amino acids. The CDR3 DNA reads TGTGCCAGCAGTCCTCGACAGGGGCAGGGCTATGGCTACACCTTC. Encoded protein: CASSPRQGQGYGYTF.

The V and J genes are TRBV7-9 and TRBJ2-5; 8 bases agree with TRBD2. The length of the CDR3 is 16 residues. V gave up 1 base and J gave up 5 bases; unmatched junction bases: 9. Germline CDR1 SEHNR, CDR2 FQNEAQ (reference sequence). The DNA for the CDR3 is TGTGCCAGCAGCTTAGGAGGCGAGCGGGAGTCGGAGACCCAGTACTTC. Translating it yields CASSLGGERESETQYF.

The gene calls are TRBV30 and TRBJ2-2; tentative D call: TRBD2 (6 bases). The CDR3 is 14 residues long. The germline CDR1 and CDR2 sequences are GTSNPN and SVGIG (reference sequence). Trimming left V 1 base short and J 4 bases short, with 10 bases between. CDR3 in DNA: TGTGCCTGGAGTGCGGGACTTCTCACCGGGGAGCTGTTTTTT. Translating it yields CAWSAGLLTGELFF.

The CDR3 sequence is CASSRDSERGQPQHF. In nucleotides, the CDR3 is TGTGCCAGCAGCCGGGACAGTGAGAGAGGGCAGCCCCAGCATTTT. The rearrangement joins TRBV7-9 to TRBJ1-5; 7 nucleotides align to TRBD1. Germline CDR1 reads SEHNR; CDR2 reads FQNEAQ (reference sequence). The CDR3 length is 15 residues. The V gene end was trimmed by 5 bases and the J gene end by 7 bases; junction bases not matched to a gene: 11.

The sample holds a few counts of this clone. The chain employs TRBV5-6 and TRBJ1-1; TRBD1 agrees at 7 bases. The germline V gene has CDR1 SGHDT and CDR2 YYEEEE. The V gene end was trimmed by 3 bases and the J gene end by 1 base; junction bases not matched to a gene: 6. The CDR3 is 15 residues long. The CDR3 DNA reads as TGTGCCAGCAGCTGGGGACAGTATGGGAACACTGAAGCTTTCTTT. Amino acids: CASSWGQYGNTEAFF.

V and J are TRBV29-1 and TRBJ2-1, with 13 positions matching TRBD2. The CDR3 has 15 residues. Germline values: CDR1 SQVTM, CDR2 ANQGSEA. The V gene end was trimmed by 6 bases and the J gene end by 12 bases; junction bases not matched to a gene: 14. As DNA, the CDR3 is TGCAGCGTGGCAGCTACTAGCGGGAGGGCCCAAGGGCAGTTCTTC. Amino acids: CSVAATSGRAQGQFF.

This rearrangement joins TRBV9 to TRBJ2-1; 9 bases match TRBD1. Germline CDR1 SGDLS, CDR2 YYNGEE. V shed 0 bases and J 8 bases; nucleotides not matched to a gene: 3. CDR3 length: 14 residues. This chain's CDR3 is CASSVGGTGYEQFF. CDR3 nucleotides: TGTGCCAGCAGCGTAGGGGGGACAGGGTATGAGCAGTTCTTC.

This clone was seen a single time. The rearrangement uses TRBV7-3 and TRBJ2-1, with D unclear. This CDR3 spans 15 amino acids. The V gene lost 2 bases and the J gene lost 4 bases, with 12 bases spanning the gap. Germline V gene data show CDR1 as SGHTA and CDR2 as FQGTGA. CDR3 DNA: TGTGCCAGCAGCTTACGGAGTGGGGTTTACAATGAGCAGTTCTTC. Encoded protein: CASSLRSGVYNEQFF.

This sequence joins TRBV27 and TRBJ2-7; 14 positions match TRBD2. CDR3 size: 15 residues. Germline values: CDR1 MNHEY, CDR2 SMNVEV (reference sequence). The junction had 4 bases not matched to a gene; V was cut back by 2 bases and J by 7 bases. CDR3 sequence (DNA): TGTGCCAGCAGTTTACCGGGACTAGCGGGAGTTGAGCAGTACTTC. Its translation is CASSLPGLAGVEQYF.

This clone was picked up a small number of times. The chain recombines TRBV13 with TRBJ2-2, with D perhaps being TRBD1 or TRBD2 (5 bases each). The CDR3 is 13 amino acids. Germline V lookup: CDR1 PRHDT, CDR2 FYEKMQ (reference sequence). V lost 6 bases and J lost 6, with 11 bases in between. CDR3 DNA sequence: TGTGCCAGCAGTGTCAGGGAGTCCGGGGAGCTGTTTTTT. This gives the protein CASSVRESGELFF.

This sequence joins TRBV2 and TRBJ2-2; tentative D call: TRBD2 (5 bases). The V end lost 6 bases, the J end lost 6 bases, and 11 bases lay between the germline ends. The CDR3 runs 13 residues. Germline assignment: CDR1 SNHLY and CDR2 FYNNEI. The CDR3: CASRTMAAGELFF. For the CDR3, the DNA is TGTGCCAGCAGGACTATGGCTGCCGGGGAGCTGTTTTTT. Full variable domain (rest looked up from reference TRBV2 and TRBJ2-2): EPEVTQTPSHQVTQMGQEVILRCVPISNHLYFYWYRQILGQKVEFLVSFYNNEISEKSEIFDDQFSVERPDGSNFTLKIRSTKLEDSAMYFCASRTMAAGELFFGEGSRLTVL.

V is TRBV9 and J is TRBJ2-7; 12 bases map to TRBD1. This CDR3 spans 17 amino acids. Losses at the gene ends were 4 bases for V and 3 bases for J; bases not matched to a gene: 11. Germline V lookup: CDR1 SGDLS, CDR2 YYNGEE. CDR3 DNA: TGTGCCAGCAGCACGGGGACAGGGGGCGCTTCTAACTACGAGCAGTACTTC. Translating it yields CASSTGTGGASNYEQYF.

This clone was counted a single time. V is TRBV4-1 and J is TRBJ1-1; D is unclear. Germline CDR1 MGHRA, CDR2 YSYEKL. V was shortened by 0 bases and J by 2 bases, with 7 bases between the two germline ends. This CDR3 comprises 14 residues. The CDR3 coding sequence is TGCGCCAGCAGCCAAGAAAAGGGAAACACTGAAGCTTTCTTT. This translates into CASSQEKGNTEAFF.

V and J are TRBV27 and TRBJ2-2, with D unresolved. Trimming pared 5 bases from V and 5 bases from J, leaving 12 bases between. This CDR3 is 14 amino acids long. CDR1 is MNHEY and CDR2 is SMNVEV in the germline V gene (reference sequence). The CDR3, as DNA: TGTGCCAGCAGTCCCCTGAGTGGGACCGGGGAGCTGTTTTTT. The encoded protein is CASSPLSGTGELFF.

A word on this clone: The sample carries other DNA sequences with the same CDR3. The chain combines TRBV7-3 with TRBJ1-1; D call uncertain. CDR1 is SGHTA, CDR2 FQGTGA, per germline. This CDR3 comprises 13 residues. The V end was cut by 6 bases, the J end by 1 base, with 9 bases between. The CDR3 DNA sequence: TGTGCCAGCAGTCTGGGGTCGAACACTGAAGCTTTCTTT. Protein: CASSLGSNTEAFF.

The chain is built from TRBV9 and TRBJ2-1, with a weak D call TRBD1 (5 bases). The germline CDR1 and CDR2 sequences are SGDLS and YYNGEE. V was shortened by 0 bases and J by 7 bases, with 14 bases between the two germline ends. This CDR3 has 15 amino acids. CDR3 bases: TGTGCCAGCAGCGTAGCAGGGCGGAGTGGGAATGAGCAGTTCTTC. The encoded protein is CASSVAGRSGNEQFF.